The clone carrying this TCR beta chain was seen once. CDR1 is SGHKS, CDR2 YYEKEE, per germline (reference sequence). V gave up 0 bases and J gave up 0 bases, with 18 bases separating them. The CDR3 runs 19 residues. This specimen comes from a study of blood T cell repertoires in COVID-19. Study-level information: T cells, B-cell-depleted T cells, or PBMCs provided the cDNA or gDNA that served as material.

In the study's own analysis: From reference gene primer amplification, estimates of nucleated cell counts were derived. Measured with immunoSEQ multiplex PCR; TCRdb has only the in-frame clones, and not every one. That table supplies the V and J calls and clone size; D and trimming were determined from the DNA. Of roughly 250,000 clones listed, more than 70% were seen once; the top ten hold about 1.2%. Grouping used clinical history reported by participants in a survey and questionnaire. This sequence joins TRBV5-5 and TRBJ1-4; D ambiguous. This clonotype was sampled from a middle-aged woman with acute COVID-19. Sequencing used PBMCs or T cells enriched from blood (not recorded which). CDR3 region: CASSLVPAEGYTTNEKLFF. The DNA for the CDR3 is TGTGCCAGCAGCTTGGTGCCTGCAGAGGGTTACACAACTAATGAAAAACTGTTTTTT.